One TCR beta chain is described in this entry. Its antigen is not identified. The V and J ends lost 1 base and 3 bases respectively, with 9 bases between them. This CDR3 is built from 14 residues. Germline loops: CDR1 SGHRS, CDR2 YFSETQ. Clones were sequenced by immunoSEQ multiplex PCR, and TCRdb holds only the in-frame ones, with some missing. The sample contains 3,000 to 4,000 clones, just over 90% of which appear only once. All donors had upfront surgery without preoperative chemotherapy, radiotherapy or any immunotherapy. Normal lung tissue came from at least 2 cm beyond the tumor margin and showed no malignant cells. These data come from a study of T cells and copy number aberrations in small-cell lung cancer. Whole-study findings and limits: Findings need validation given the study's small sample size. Adjacent lung showed higher T-cell richness and clonality than tumors; density difference nonsignificant.

The sequence came from a man between 50 and 59 years old with small cell lung cancer. Sample: normal tissue next to the tumor. This chain links TRBV5-1 with TRBJ2-3, with D possibly being TRBD2 (5 bases). This CDR3 reads CASSLSPGTDTQYF. The CDR3 DNA sequence: TGCGCCAGCAGCTTGTCGCCGGGGACAGATACGCAGTATTTT.